These 23 T cell receptor beta chains share one sample of origin, sequenced in a study of blood T cell repertoires in COVID-19. Measured with immunoSEQ multiplex PCR; TCRdb has only the in-frame clones, and not every one. This table holds about 82,000 clones, around 83% found once. The sample was peripheral blood. The receptors originated from an older woman with acute or convalescent COVID-19.

This chain uses TRBV7-9 with TRBJ2-3, with TRBD2 as a possible D gene (6 bases). This CDR3 spans 12 amino acids. V lost 3 bases to trimming and J lost 9 bases, with 10 bases between them. The germline gives CDR1 SEHNR, CDR2 FQNEAQ (reference sequence). The DNA for the CDR3 is TGTGCCAGCAGCTTGGGGGGAGCGACGCAGTATTTT. Residues: CASSLGGATQYF. Full variable domain (outside the CDR3, taken from reference TRBV7-9 and TRBJ2-3): DTGVSQNPRHKITKRGQNVTFRCDPISEHNRLYWYRQTLGQGPEFLTYFQNEAQLEKSRLLSDRFSAERPKGSFSTLEIQRTEQGDSAMYLCASSLGGATQYFGPGTRLTVL.

CDR3 sequence: CASTQESSYEQYF. The CDR3, as DNA: TGCGCCAGTACACAGGAGAGCTCCTACGAGCAGTACTTC. The chain employs TRBV5-1 and TRBJ2-7; D perhaps matches TRBD1 (5 bases). V lost 8 bases to trimming and J lost 0 bases, with 12 bases between them. Germline CDR1 is SGHRS and CDR2 is YFSETQ. The CDR3 is made up of 13 amino acids. The variable domain in full, completed from reference TRBV5-1 and TRBJ2-7, reads KAGVTQTPRYLIKTRGQQVTLSCSPISGHRSVSWYQQTPGQGLQFLFEYFSETQRNKGNFPGRFSGRQFSNSRSEMNVSTLELGDSALYLCASTQESSYEQYFGPGTRLTVT.

The V call is TRBV5-4, the J call TRBJ2-7; 10 bases match TRBD1. The CDR3 contains 17 residues. V shed 2 bases, J shed 5 bases, and the junction held 13 bases outside the gene matches. Germline V gives CDR1 SGHNT, CDR2 YYREEE (reference sequence). CDR3 DNA: TGTGCCAGCAGCTTTATTACCTCAGGGACAGGGGTAGACGAGCAGTACTTC. Its translation: CASSFITSGTGVDEQYF.

The genes are TRBV19 and TRBJ1-1; 7 bases align to TRBD1. CDR1 is LNHDA and CDR2 is SQIVND in the germline V gene (reference sequence). The CDR3 spans 16 residues. V shed 5 bases and J 5 bases; nucleotides not matched to a gene: 14. Here the CDR3 reads CASSSNPAGGPTEAFF. For the CDR3, the DNA is TGTGCCAGTAGTTCTAATCCGGCAGGGGGTCCAACTGAAGCTTTCTTT.

The chain joins TRBV5-6 to TRBJ1-5; TRBD1 matches at 11 bases. The CDR3 runs 17 residues. The germline V gene encodes CDR1 SGHDT and CDR2 YYEEEE. V dropped 0 bases and J dropped 4; count of bases not matched to a gene: 6. CDR3 in amino acids: CASSLGGQGARNQPQHF. Here the CDR3 DNA reads TGTGCCAGCAGCTTGGGAGGACAGGGGGCGAGGAATCAGCCCCAGCATTTT.

CDR3 sequence (DNA): TGTGCCAGCAGCTTCGGGGATGGCACTGAAGCTTTCTTT. This translates into CASSFGDGTEAFF. The rearrangement joins TRBV5-6 to TRBJ1-1; D gene unclear. Germline-derived CDR1 and CDR2 are SGHDT and YYEEEE. Trimming left V 2 bases short and J 4 bases short, with 9 bases between. The CDR3 is 13 residues long.

J is TRBJ1-4 and V is TRBV27; D gene unclear. Germline-derived CDR1 and CDR2 are MNHEY and SMNVEV (reference sequence). The germline V and J ends were trimmed by 2 bases and 4 bases, with 5 bases remaining between them. The CDR3 extends over 13 amino acids. The CDR3: CASSLERNEKLFF. The CDR3 region has the DNA TGTGCCAGCAGTTTAGAGCGTAATGAAAAACTGTTTTTT.

The genes are TRBV6-6 and TRBJ2-5; the D gene is possibly TRBD1 (6 bases). The CDR3 length is 14 residues. Germline V lookup: CDR1 MNHNY, CDR2 SVGAGI (reference sequence). V dropped 6 bases and J dropped 2 bases, with 13 bases sitting between them. The CDR3 nucleotides are TGTGCCAGCAGATTGGACAGCTCACAAGAGACCCAGTACTTC. Translated, it gives CASRLDSSQETQYF.

This chain uses TRBV24-1 with TRBJ2-1; 10 positions agree with TRBD2. V gave up 3 bases and J gave up 5 bases; unmatched junction bases: 6. Germline assignment: CDR1 KGHDR and CDR2 SFDVKD. The CDR3 consists of 16 residues. CDR3 sequence: CATSDPTGLAHNEQFF. CDR3 coding DNA: TGTGCCACCAGTGATCCCACGGGACTAGCGCACAATGAGCAGTTCTTC.

V usage is TRBV5-1 and J usage is TRBJ2-1; TRBD2 is a possible D gene (6 bases). The germline CDR1 and CDR2 sequences are SGHRS and YFSETQ. The CDR3 is made up of 12 amino acids. Trimming removed 5 bases from V and 8 bases from J, with 11 bases in between. CDR3 residues: CASRRELYEQFF. CDR3 DNA sequence: TGCGCCAGCAGGCGGGAACTGTATGAGCAGTTCTTC.

The rearrangement joins TRBV30 to TRBJ1-5, with 9 bases that match TRBD1. Germline values: CDR1 GTSNPN, CDR2 SVGIG (reference sequence). This CDR3 is 14 amino acids long. J gave up 7 bases and V 5 bases, and 9 bases lay outside the gene matches. The chain's CDR3 is CAWEPGQGLQPQHF. In DNA, the CDR3 is TGTGCCTGGGAACCGGGACAGGGCCTACAGCCCCAGCATTTT.

V usage is TRBV2 and J usage is TRBJ1-2; D possibly corresponds to TRBD1 (6 bases). CDR1 SNHLY and CDR2 FYNNEI come from the germline V gene. This CDR3 is 14 amino acids long. Trimming pared 1 base from V and 4 bases from J, leaving 10 bases between. Written as DNA, the CDR3 is TGTGCCAGCAGTGAAGAAGGACAGCTCTATGGCTACACCTTC. As protein: CASSEEGQLYGYTF.

The genes are TRBV30 and TRBJ1-3; 9 positions agree with TRBD1. The CDR3 consists of 14 residues. V lost 6 bases to trimming and J lost 4 bases; unmatched junction nucleotides: 7. CDR1 and CDR2 (germline): GTSNPN, SVGIG (reference sequence). CDR3 nucleotide sequence: TGTGCCTGCCCTTCTGACAGGGGGGGAAACACCATATATTTT. This encodes CACPSDRGGNTIYF.

This clone was recorded only once. Written as DNA, the CDR3 is TGTGCCAGCAGTTACGGGTCTAATGAAAAACTGTTTTTT. As protein: CASSYGSNEKLFF. The chain joins TRBV25-1 to TRBJ1-4; D not resolved. Germline V gene sequence: CDR1 MGHDK, CDR2 SYGVNS. Between the trimmed V and J ends, which lost 5 bases and 3 bases, there was a span of 7 bases. The CDR3 runs 13 residues.

This rearrangement joins TRBV2 to TRBJ2-6; D is undetermined. Between the trimmed V and J ends, which lost 4 bases and 0 bases, there was a span of 4 bases. This CDR3 spans 14 amino acids. Germline assignment: CDR1 SNHLY and CDR2 FYNNEI. The CDR3 DNA reads as TGTGCCAGCAGTGCCTACTCTGGGGCCAACGTCCTGACTTTC. Amino acids: CASSAYSGANVLTF.

V gene TRBV5-1 combines with J gene TRBJ1-6; D remains unclear. Between the trimmed V and J ends, which lost 5 bases and 10 bases, there was a span of 16 bases. The CDR3 length is 14 residues. Germline V gives CDR1 SGHRS, CDR2 YFSETQ. This chain's CDR3 is CASSDGEGSSPLHF. CDR3 in DNA: TGCGCCAGCAGTGATGGAGAAGGAAGCTCACCCCTCCACTTT.

This chain links TRBV5-1 with TRBJ2-5; TRBD2 agrees at 11 bases. Trimming took 2 bases from V and 2 from J; bases not matched to a gene: 5. Germline-derived CDR1 and CDR2 are SGHRS and YFSETQ. The CDR3 contains 16 residues. CDR3 bases: TGCGCCAGCAGCTTTGATAGACTAGCGGGGCAAGAGACCCAGTACTTC. Translation gives CASSFDRLAGQETQYF.

The V gene is TRBV11-3, the J gene TRBJ2-1, with D perhaps matching TRBD2 (5 bases). The V end lost 5 bases, the J end lost 12 bases, and 14 bases lay between the germline ends. Looked up from germline, CDR1 is SGHNT and CDR2 is YENEEA. The CDR3 sequence is 12 residues long. CDR3 DNA: TGTGCCAGCAGCCTAGCAACTACGGGGCAGTTCTTC. Translating it yields CASSLATTGQFF.

The chain joins TRBV6-6 to TRBJ2-3; 8 bases are a match to TRBD1. V trimming: 10 bases; J trimming: 2 bases; junction bases outside the gene matches: 14. The CDR3 runs 16 residues. From germline, CDR1 is MNHNY and CDR2 SVGAGI (reference sequence). The DNA of the CDR3 is TGTGCCACCTGGGGACAGGCTAAAACAGACACAGATACGCAGTATTTT. Its protein is CATWGQAKTDTDTQYF.

The chain joins TRBV11-2 to TRBJ1-6; no clear D. V gave up 0 bases and J gave up 8 bases, with 8 bases separating them. Per germline, CDR1 SGHAT and CDR2 FQNNGV. The CDR3 consists of 14 residues. CDR3 loop: CASSLDAAYSPLHF. DNA of the CDR3: TGTGCCAGCAGCTTAGATGCGGCATATTCACCCCTCCACTTT.

J is TRBJ2-7 and V is TRBV11-3; 11 nucleotides align to TRBD1. The CDR3 is 14 amino acids. Germline V gene data show CDR1 as SGHNT and CDR2 as YENEEA. Trimming removed 3 bases from V and 6 bases from J; junction bases left unmatched: 4. CDR3 in amino acids: CASSFGTGGREQYF. For the CDR3, the DNA is TGTGCCAGCAGCTTCGGGACAGGGGGGCGCGAGCAGTACTTC.

In this sample, this clone turned up once. The chain couples TRBV19 to TRBJ2-7, with D perhaps matching TRBD2 (5 bases). V dropped 7 bases and J dropped 0 bases, with 25 bases sitting between them. The germline CDR1 and CDR2 sequences are LNHDA and SQIVND (reference sequence). The CDR3 consists of 18 residues. CDR3 loop: CASTPARARRSFSYEQYF. CDR3 in DNA: TGTGCCAGTACCCCCGCTCGGGCTAGGAGGTCTTTCTCCTACGAGCAGTACTTC.

The chain couples TRBV3-1 (or the pseudogene TRBV3-2) to TRBJ1-1, with D hard to call. Germline-derived CDR1 and CDR2 are LGHDT and YNNKEL (reference sequence). The CDR3 has 14 residues. V was trimmed by 1 base and J by 10 bases, leaving 16 bases between them. CDR3 amino acids: CASSQVGGIPGAFF. DNA of the CDR3: TGTGCCAGCAGCCAAGTTGGCGGGATACCGGGAGCTTTCTTT.